This T cell receptor beta chain was sequenced during a study of cytomegalovirus exposure and HLA in healthy donors. The CDR3 covers 15 residues. CDR1 MNHNS and CDR2 SASEGT come from the germline V gene. Trimming removed 6 bases at V and 4 bases at J, with 15 bases between. A multiplex PCR was run with 60 Vbeta primers and 13 Jbeta primers. TCRdb's copy holds only in-frame clones and misses some; the assay was immunoSEQ multiplex PCR. The table has more than 110,000 clones, more than 70% seen once. The chain couples TRBV6-1 to TRBJ2-2; D not certain. This sequence originates from a male donor in good health and CMV-seropositive. The sequencing input was PBMCs. CDR3 sequence (DNA): TGTGCCAGCAGCGAACTATTGGGCAGCACCGGGGAGCTGTTTTTT. Amino acids: CASSELLGSTGELFF.